These 21 T cell receptor beta chains came from one sample sequenced in a study of control samples from healthy donors and cancer patients. TCRdb's table, derived via immunoSEQ multiplex PCR, lists solely in-frame clones and lacks some. The table lists 100,000 to 150,000 clones, over 85% of them singletons. Sequencing was done on a sample of blood. Source of these receptors: a man aged 18-30 years in good health.

The V call is TRBV5-1, the J call TRBJ2-1; D is uncertain. The CDR3 has 12 amino acids. The ends were cut back, 0 bases at V and 7 bases at J, with 5 bases in the middle. The germline gives CDR1 SGHRS, CDR2 YFSETQ. CDR3 protein: CASSLGINEQFF. DNA of the CDR3: TGCGCCAGCAGCTTGGGTATAAATGAGCAGTTCTTC.

V and J are TRBV5-1 and TRBJ2-7, with TRBD1 identical over 8 bases. Germline CDR1 and CDR2: SGHRS and YFSETQ. V shed 3 bases, J shed 4 bases, and the junction held 18 bases outside the gene matches. CDR3 size: 18 residues. The CDR3 bases are TGCGCCAGCAGCTCTTTGCCCACCGAGACAGGGGCTCGATACGAGCAGTACTTC. Translated, it gives CASSSLPTETGARYEQYF. Variable domain in full (rest from reference TRBV5-1 and TRBJ2-7): KAGVTQTPRYLIKTRGQQVTLSCSPISGHRSVSWYQQTPGQGLQFLFEYFSETQRNKGNFPGRFSGRQFSNSRSEMNVSTLELGDSALYLCASSSLPTETGARYEQYFGPGTRLTVT.

This clone showed up just a few times. The rearrangement uses TRBV3-1 (or the pseudogene TRBV3-2) and TRBJ2-5; D perhaps matches TRBD2 (5 bases). Germline CDR1 and CDR2: LGHDT and YNNKEL (reference sequence). The ends were cut back, 4 bases at V and 5 bases at J, with 14 bases in the middle. The CDR3 runs to 14 residues. CDR3: CASSRDLAKETQYF. The CDR3 nucleotides read TGTGCCAGCAGCCGCGATCTAGCTAAGGAGACCCAGTACTTC.

The chain employs TRBV7-2 and TRBJ2-7, with D unclear. This CDR3 contains 16 residues. Germline CDR1 and CDR2: SGHTA and FQGNSA. Trimming pared 3 bases from V and 0 bases from J, leaving 15 bases between. CDR3 coding DNA: TGTGCCAGCAGCTTGCCGGTCCTCGCCTCCTCCTACGAGCAGTACTTC. This gives the protein CASSLPVLASSYEQYF.

The rearrangement joins TRBV6-1 to TRBJ1-6; D possibly corresponds to TRBD1 (6 bases). Trimming removed 2 bases at V and 4 bases at J, with 12 bases between. This CDR3 has 16 residues. From germline, CDR1 is MNHNS and CDR2 SASEGT. The CDR3 nucleotides are TGTGCCAGCAGTGAAAGGGCCAGGGGATATAATTCACCCCTCCACTTT. It encodes CASSERARGYNSPLHF.

The chain employs TRBV4-1 and TRBJ1-2; 9 nucleotides match TRBD1. The CDR3 runs 15 residues. CDR1 and CDR2 (germline): MGHRA, YSYEKL. V lost 1 base and J lost 6; bases outside the gene matches: 6. CDR3 coding DNA: TGCGCCAGCAGCCAAGGACAGGGGGACCTTCATGGCTACACCTTC. It specifies CASSQGQGDLHGYTF.

V is TRBV7-9 and J is TRBJ2-2; 7 bases line up with TRBD2. The ends lost 5 bases at V and 4 bases at J; junction bases unmatched: 7. The CDR3 sequence is 15 residues long. Germline loops: CDR1 SEHNR, CDR2 FQNEAQ (reference sequence). The CDR3 DNA follows: TGTGCCAGCAGCCGACCAGGGAGGGGCACCGGGGAGCTGTTTTTT. Its protein product is CASSRPGRGTGELFF.

V and J are TRBV6-5 and TRBJ2-5; 8 nucleotides agree with TRBD2. J was trimmed by 5 bases and V by 2 bases; bases with no gene match: 7. From germline, CDR1 is MNHEY and CDR2 SVGAGI. The CDR3 loop spans 15 amino acids. CDR3 nucleotides: TGTGCCAGCAGTTACAACCCACTAGCGGCGGAGACCCAGTACTTC. Protein: CASSYNPLAAETQYF.

V and J are TRBV29-1 and TRBJ2-3, with 8 positions matching TRBD2. This CDR3 comprises 15 residues. Per the germline V gene, CDR1 is SQVTM and CDR2 is ANQGSEA. With V trimmed by 0 bases and J by 3 bases, 5 bases remained unmatched. Here the CDR3 reads CSVEDFGGETDTQYF. Written as DNA, the CDR3 is TGCAGCGTTGAAGATTTCGGGGGGGAAACAGATACGCAGTATTTT.

The rearrangement joins TRBV19 to TRBJ1-2; the match to TRBD1 covers 8 bases. The V gene's germline CDR1 is LNHDA and CDR2 SQIVND (reference sequence). V was clipped by 10 bases and J by 10 bases; unmatched bases: 8. The CDR3 runs 11 residues. CDR3 DNA sequence: TGTGCCATAGGACAGGGAATAGACTACACCTTC. Its translation: CAIGQGIDYTF.

In this sample, this clone turned up a few times. This rearrangement joins TRBV7-9 to TRBJ1-2; weak D call: TRBD1 (5 bases). The V end lost 11 bases, the J end lost 5 bases, and 18 bases lay between the germline ends. Germline loops: CDR1 SEHNR, CDR2 FQNEAQ (reference sequence). CDR3 size: 13 residues. Here the CDR3 reads CAGGTPQSYGYTF. The CDR3 DNA sequence: TGTGCCGGGGGAACACCGCAGTCATATGGCTACACCTTC.

V usage is TRBV3-1 (or the pseudogene TRBV3-2) and J usage is TRBJ2-2; TRBD2 matches 9 bases. Germline-derived CDR1 and CDR2 are LGHDT and YNNKEL (reference sequence). The V and J ends lost 0 bases and 5 bases, in that order; junction bases with no gene match: 4. This CDR3 is 16 amino acids long. The CDR3 coding sequence is TGTGCCAGCAGCCAAGATTTGCTAGCGGGAACCGGGGAGCTGTTTTTT. It codes for CASSQDLLAGTGELFF.

The V and J genes are TRBV5-4 and TRBJ1-1; D unresolved. The V and J ends lost 2 bases and 0 bases respectively, with 17 bases between them. Germline assignment: CDR1 SGHNT and CDR2 YYREEE (reference sequence). This CDR3 spans 17 amino acids. CDR3 sequence (DNA): TGTGCCAGCAGCTTACTCCGCGAACAGCCCATGAACACTGAAGCTTTCTTT. Its translation is CASSLLREQPMNTEAFF.

The chain links TRBV13 to TRBJ1-3, with D perhaps TRBD1 (6 bases). Between the trimmed V and J ends, which lost 5 bases and 0 bases, there was a span of 14 bases. This CDR3 spans 16 amino acids. The germline gives CDR1 PRHDT, CDR2 FYEKMQ (reference sequence). The CDR3 nucleotides are TGTGCCAGCAGCACCCGACAGGACCCCTCTGGAAACACCATATATTTT. Its protein is CASSTRQDPSGNTIYF.

V and J are TRBV3-1 (or the pseudogene TRBV3-2) and TRBJ2-7, with D unresolved. Per germline, CDR1 LGHDT and CDR2 YNNKEL (reference sequence). V lost 1 base and J 9 bases, leaving 19 bases between the germline ends. The CDR3 has 15 residues. The CDR3, as DNA: TGTGCCAGCAGCCAAGTAAATGGACCTAGAGTTGGGCAGTACTTC. Protein sequence: CASSQVNGPRVGQYF.

The V call is TRBV12-3 or TRBV12-4, the J call TRBJ2-5, with D possibly being TRBD2 (6 bases). CDR3 length: 13 residues. V lost 2 bases and J lost 5, with 9 bases in between. This CDR3 is CASSLNSGETQYF. The CDR3 DNA reads as TGTGCCAGCAGTTTAAATAGCGGTGAGACCCAGTACTTC.

This clone was detected once. This chain connects TRBV18 to TRBJ1-1; D is perhaps TRBD1 (6 bases). Trimming took 0 bases from V and 10 from J, leaving 18 bases between them. CDR3 length: 15 amino acids. Per germline, CDR1 KGHSH and CDR2 LQKENI. The CDR3 DNA sequence: TGTGCCAGCTCACCACCGGGACTCGCTGAACAGGGAGCTTTCTTT. Protein product: CASSPPGLAEQGAFF.

The chain joins TRBV5-1 to TRBJ2-3; TRBD1 agrees at 8 bases. The CDR3 contains 16 residues. J lost 5 bases, V lost 0 bases, and 8 bases had no gene match. Germline assignment: CDR1 SGHRS and CDR2 YFSETQ. The CDR3 reads CASSLEGRGRGDTQYF. Written as DNA, the CDR3 is TGCGCCAGCAGCTTGGAAGGCAGGGGGCGGGGAGATACGCAGTATTTT.

The chain has TRBV9 and TRBJ2-3; 14 bases are a match to TRBD2. There are 15 residues in the CDR3. The germline CDR1 and CDR2 sequences are SGDLS and YYNGEE. V lost 4 bases, J lost 6 bases, and 4 bases stayed unmatched. CDR3 sequence (DNA): TGTGCCAGCAGCATGGGACTAGCGGGGGAGGATACGCAGTATTTT. Translated: CASSMGLAGEDTQYF.

The count of this clone is one. The rearrangement uses TRBV7-9 and TRBJ2-1; D may be TRBD1 (6 bases). The CDR3 has 15 residues. The ends were cut back, 5 bases at V and 7 bases at J, with 18 bases in the middle. Germline V gene lookup returns CDR1 SEHNR and CDR2 FQNEAQ (reference sequence). This CDR3 reads CASSEYRDTHNEQFF. CDR3 DNA: TGTGCCAGCAGCGAATACCGGGACACCCATAATGAGCAGTTCTTC.

The chain uses TRBV2 and TRBJ2-3; D remains ambiguous. V shed 7 bases and J shed 2 bases, with 10 bases lying between them. The CDR3 is 13 residues long. The germline V gene encodes CDR1 SNHLY and CDR2 FYNNEI. The CDR3 loop reads CASTRPVTDTQYF. The CDR3 DNA reads TGTGCCAGCACCCGACCGGTCACAGATACGCAGTATTTT.